Below, 14 T cell receptor beta chains from the same sample are listed, as sequenced in a study of blood T cell repertoires in COVID-19. Sequenced by immunoSEQ multiplex PCR; TCRdb stores in-frame clones only, minus some. The sample comprises about 300,000 clones, roughly nine tenths of which are singletons, and about 1.7% rests with the top ten. The sequencing input was peripheral blood. The receptor set was obtained from a woman aged 30 to 39 with COVID-19, enrolled during active disease.

The CDR3 protein is CASSQDSGRVNTEAFF. The DNA for the CDR3 is TGCGCCAGCAGCCAAGATAGCGGCAGGGTTAACACTGAAGCTTTCTTT. V gene TRBV4-1 combines with J gene TRBJ1-1; tentatively, D is TRBD1 (5 bases). The CDR3 covers 16 residues. From germline, CDR1 is MGHRA and CDR2 YSYEKL. Trimming removed 0 bases at V and 2 bases at J, with 13 bases between.

The gene calls are TRBV10-1 and TRBJ1-4; D is unresolved. Trimming took off 8 bases at V and 6 bases at J, with 16 bases between the two ends. The CDR3 length is 14 residues. CDR1 WNHNN and CDR2 SYGVQD come from the germline V gene (reference sequence). CDR3 sequence (DNA): TGCGCCAGCCCCCCTGCTCGGAGGGATGAAAAACTGTTTTTT. This sequence encodes CASPPARRDEKLFF.

V usage is TRBV11-1 and J usage is TRBJ1-1; D may be TRBD1 (5 bases). CDR3 length: 15 amino acids. The V end lost 3 bases, the J end lost 5 bases, and 16 bases lay between the germline ends. Per germline, CDR1 SGHAT and CDR2 FQDESV (reference sequence). The CDR3 sequence is CASSLKRGGGTEAFF. The CDR3 DNA reads TGTGCCAGCAGCTTGAAGCGGGGGGGAGGGACTGAAGCTTTCTTT.

This clone was found once. The chain is built from TRBV10-1 and TRBJ1-1; maybe TRBD1 (6 bases). The CDR3 contains 12 residues. Germline-derived CDR1 and CDR2 are WNHNN and SYGVQD (reference sequence). Trimming took off 7 bases at V and 2 bases at J, with 8 bases between the two ends. The CDR3 loop is CASMDSNTEAFF. DNA for the CDR3: TGCGCCAGCATGGACAGCAACACTGAAGCTTTCTTT.

A remark on this clone: The sample has other DNA sequences that encode this CDR3 too. The V call is TRBV5-1, the J call TRBJ1-3, with 9 nucleotides matching TRBD1. The CDR3 is made up of 15 amino acids. The germline V gene encodes CDR1 SGHRS and CDR2 YFSETQ. J gave up 2 bases and V 4 bases, and 4 bases lay outside the gene matches. The CDR3 DNA reads as TGCGCCAGCAGCCTACAGGGGGCTCCTGGAAACACCATATATTTT. Translating gives CASSLQGAPGNTIYF. Variable domain in full (rest from reference TRBV5-1 and TRBJ1-3): KAGVTQTPRYLIKTRGQQVTLSCSPISGHRSVSWYQQTPGQGLQFLFEYFSETQRNKGNFPGRFSGRQFSNSRSEMNVSTLELGDSALYLCASSLQGAPGNTIYFGEGSWLTVV.

This clone was recorded once. The chain links TRBV6-1 to TRBJ2-3; tentatively, D is TRBD2 (6 bases). V lost 1 base and J lost 7, with 15 bases in between. The CDR3 loop spans 15 amino acids. Germline V gene sequence: CDR1 MNHNS, CDR2 SASEGT. CDR3 bases: TGTGCCAGCAGTGAAGTTTATCGGGGGAGAAATACGCAGTATTTT. This sequence encodes CASSEVYRGRNTQYF.

The sample holds a few counts of this clone. This chain links TRBV4-2 with TRBJ2-7, with 9 positions matching TRBD1. The CDR3 is 15 residues long. V trimming: 3 bases; J trimming: 4 bases; junction bases outside the gene matches: 7. Germline V gene data show CDR1 as LGHNA and CDR2 as YNFKEQ. The CDR3 bases are TGTGCCAGCAGCCAGCGTGGGACAGGGTATTACGAGCAGTACTTC. Its protein product is CASSQRGTGYYEQYF.

This chain links TRBV28 with TRBJ1-2; TRBD1 is a possible D gene (6 bases). This CDR3 region has 13 residues. Germline-derived CDR1 and CDR2 are MDHEN and SYDVKM. The V gene lost 1 base and the J gene lost 8 bases, with 11 bases spanning the gap. CDR3 loop: CASSLLGARGYTF. The CDR3 DNA follows: TGTGCCAGCAGTTTATTGGGGGCGAGGGGCTACACCTTC.

This chain connects TRBV27 to TRBJ1-5, with 9 bases fitting TRBD1. CDR3 length: 14 residues. After removal of 5 bases from V and 6 bases from J, the junction contained 5 bases not matched to a gene. Germline assignment: CDR1 MNHEY and CDR2 SMNVEV (reference sequence). The CDR3 DNA follows: TGTGCCAGCAGTAAAGACAGGGGGAGTCAGCCCCAGCATTTT. This sequence encodes CASSKDRGSQPQHF.

V is TRBV6-5 and J is TRBJ1-4; 9 nucleotides match TRBD1. Germline CDR1 and CDR2: MNHEY and SVGAGI. The CDR3 is 13 amino acids. Trimming took 8 bases from V and 5 from J; bases not matched to a gene: 3. CDR3 amino acids: CASLGQGNEKLFF. The CDR3, as DNA: TGTGCCAGCCTTGGACAGGGGAATGAAAAACTGTTTTTT.

This chain connects TRBV19 to TRBJ2-2; a weak D match, TRBD1 (5 bases). Trimming removed 8 bases at V and 4 bases at J, with 11 bases between. Germline V gene lookup returns CDR1 LNHDA and CDR2 SQIVND (reference sequence). This CDR3 region has 13 residues. The CDR3 coding sequence is TGTGCCAGTGGCGACAGACTCACCGGGGAGCTGTTTTTT. Protein: CASGDRLTGELFF.

The chain combines TRBV5-1 with TRBJ1-6; TRBD1 aligns across 11 bases. Losses at the gene ends were 4 bases for V and 8 bases for J; bases not matched to a gene: 5. The CDR3 runs 15 residues. Per germline, CDR1 SGHRS and CDR2 YFSETQ. CDR3 in DNA: TGCGCCAGCAGCCTGTCGGGACAGGGGGATTCACCCCTCCACTTT. This codes for CASSLSGQGDSPLHF.

The chain links TRBV6-5 to TRBJ1-1; 10 positions agree with TRBD1. CDR1 and CDR2 (germline): MNHEY, SVGAGI. V shed 4 bases, J shed 4 bases, and the junction held 6 bases outside the gene matches. The CDR3 covers 15 residues. The CDR3 protein is CASSSRQGASTEAFF. The CDR3 nucleotides read TGTGCCAGCAGTTCACGACAGGGGGCGAGCACTGAAGCTTTCTTT.

This clone was seen only once. V gene TRBV5-1 combines with J gene TRBJ2-2; unclear D gene. Germline V CDR1 and CDR2: SGHRS, YFSETQ. Trimming took 3 bases from V and 8 from J, leaving 26 bases between them. The CDR3 length is 18 residues. The CDR3 spells CASSSFHLDSPQLGELFF. In DNA, the CDR3 is TGCGCCAGCAGCTCCTTCCACCTAGACTCCCCCCAGCTGGGGGAGCTGTTTTTT.